One sample yielded the 32 T cell receptor beta chains listed below, sequenced in a study of Graves' ophthalmopathy and Graves' hyperthyroidism. RNA transcripts provided the template for amplifying TCR beta CDR3 regions. The authors performed first-round RT-PCR with HTBI primers and then a second-round multiplex PCR. TCRdb recomputed calls from the multiplex PCR reads with MiXCR, one row per CDR3 protein. The sample has tens of thousands of distinct CDR3 sequences; under 65% are singletons. The specimen sequenced was peripheral blood. The source of these receptors is an adult man with Graves' ophthalmopathy.

Of note for this clonotype: A read error is likely, as this CDR3 ends without the conserved phenylalanine or tryptophan. The chain employs TRBV7-9 and TRBJ1-4; D is unclear. Germline-derived CDR1 and CDR2 are SEHNR and FQNEAQ (reference sequence). The CDR3 is 14 amino acids. The V gene lost 2 bases and the J gene lost 5 bases, with 9 bases spanning the gap. The CDR3 sequence is CASSLTGGNEKLFY. The CDR3 DNA sequence: TGTGCCAGCAGCTTAACGGGAGGGAATGAAAAACTGTTTTAT.

The chain combines TRBV25-1 with TRBJ1-2; maybe TRBD1 (5 bases). Trimming removed 1 base at V and 0 bases at J, with 15 bases between. The CDR3 is 17 amino acids. Germline CDR1 reads MGHDK; CDR2 reads SYGVNS. CDR3 sequence: CASSESSTGIANYGYTF. CDR3 bases: TGTGCCAGCAGTGAATCCAGCACAGGTATAGCTAACTATGGCTACACCTTC.

The chain couples TRBV7-8 to TRBJ1-1, with 8 bases lining up with TRBD1. The V gene's germline CDR1 is SGHVS and CDR2 FQNEAQ. The length of the CDR3 is 16 residues. J was trimmed by 4 bases and V by 2 bases; bases with no gene match: 9. Here the CDR3 DNA reads TGTGCCAGCAGCTTAATAACAGGGGGGTTGGGCACTGAAGCTTTCTTT. Translated, it gives CASSLITGGLGTEAFF.

This clonotype was detected ten times or more. The gene calls are TRBV12-3 or TRBV12-4 and TRBJ2-3; D not resolved. V lost 11 bases, J lost 1 base, and 7 bases lay in between. The CDR3 is 11 amino acids. CDR3 bases: TGTGCCGTCGGTCGCACAGATACGCAGTATTTT. Translating it yields CAVGRTDTQYF.

This clonotype was detected ten times or more. The chain carries TRBV5-1 and TRBJ1-2; tentatively, D is TRBD1 (5 bases). Per the germline V gene, CDR1 is SGHRS and CDR2 is YFSETQ. V was trimmed by 1 base and J by 2 bases, leaving 9 bases between them. This CDR3 is 14 amino acids long. In DNA, the CDR3 is TGCGCCAGCAGCTTGAACCGGGACAACTATGGCTACACCTTC. It is translated as CASSLNRDNYGYTF.

There are many counts of this clonotype. This sequence joins TRBV4-2 and TRBJ2-1, with 10 bases lining up with TRBD1. This CDR3 is built from 15 residues. CDR1 LGHNA and CDR2 YNFKEQ come from the germline V gene. V shed 1 base and J 9 bases; nucleotides not matched to a gene: 6. The CDR3 here is CASSQGPTGGLEQFF. CDR3 nucleotide sequence: TGTGCCAGCAGCCAAGGGCCGACAGGGGGCCTTGAGCAGTTCTTC.

Points on this clonotype: One end of the junction fails to match germline, which may point to a read error. This rearrangement joins TRBV7-9 to TRBJ1-5, with D hard to call. The CDR3 loop spans 14 amino acids. Per the germline V gene, CDR1 is SEHNR and CDR2 is FQNEAQ (reference sequence). The CDR3 DNA reads TGTGTCAGCAGCTACCCCGGCAGGAATCGGCCCCAGCATTTT. It encodes CVSSYPGRNRPQHF.

In its sample, this clonotype was seen many times. Here the CDR3 reads CAILAHSTSPTGELFF. CDR3 nucleotides: TGTGCCATCCTAGCCCACTCGACATCCCCCACCGGGGAGCTGTTTTTT. The V call is TRBV28, the J call TRBJ2-2, with a possible D match to TRBD2 (5 bases). V was shortened by 10 bases and J by 4 bases, with 22 bases between the two germline ends. Germline loops: CDR1 MDHEN, CDR2 SYDVKM. The CDR3 is made up of 16 amino acids.

Concerning this clonotype: The CDR3 ends on some other residue instead of the conserved phenylalanine or tryptophan, so this is likely a read error. This chain uses TRBV20-1 with TRBJ2-3; 8 positions agree with TRBD2. The CDR3 totals 15 residues. Germline CDR1 reads DFQATT; CDR2 reads SNEGSKA (reference sequence). The CDR3 is CSASKRETSTDTQYI. The CDR3 nucleotides read TGCAGTGCTTCGAAGCGGGAGACAAGCACAGATACACAGTATATT.

The CDR3 spells CASSRPGRGETQYF. For the CDR3, the DNA is TGTGCCAGCAGTCGACCAGGGCGTGGGGAGACCCAGTACTTC. The genes are TRBV5-4 and TRBJ2-5; perhaps TRBD1 as D (5 bases). The CDR3 is 14 residues long. The V gene's germline CDR1 is SGHNT and CDR2 YYREEE (reference sequence). V lost 5 bases, J lost 5 bases, and 16 bases lay in between.

This clonotype was detected only a few times. A single base separates this from a much larger clone, so it may be a read error. V and J are TRBV6-2 or TRBV6-3 and TRBJ2-7, with D unclear. The CDR3 sequence is 15 residues long. Deletions cut 5 bases from V and 3 bases from J, with 17 bases between. Germline loops: CDR1 MNHEY, CDR2 SVGEGT. The CDR3 region is CASSTRQGYYYEQYV. CDR3 coding DNA: TGTGCCAGCAGTACGAGACAAGGCTACTACTACGAGCAGTACGTC.

As for this clonotype: This may be a read error, as it is one base from a much larger clone. The chain links TRBV28 to TRBJ1-4; D not resolved. Germline V gene sequence: CDR1 MDHEN, CDR2 SYDVKM. The CDR3 length is 16 residues. Deletions cut 7 bases from V and 4 bases from J, with 19 bases between. The CDR3 DNA reads as TGTGCCAGCATTCAAGGCGGCAGTCCTGTTAATGAAAAACTGTTTTTT. This gives the protein CASIQGGSPVNEKLFF.

Worth noting for this clonotype: Mismatch with germline at one junction end may stem from a read error. This rearrangement joins TRBV7-2 to TRBJ2-5; 9 bases align to TRBD1. Germline V lookup: CDR1 SGHTA, CDR2 FQGNSA. The CDR3 runs to 17 residues. CDR3 bases: TGTGCCGGCAGCTTAGCGGTTCGGACAGGGGCAGGGGGGACTCAGTACTTC. It yields the protein CAGSLAVRTGAGGTQYF.

As to this clonotype: A junction boundary mismatches the germline segment, possibly from a read error. The V call is TRBV2, the J call TRBJ2-2; D might be TRBD1 or TRBD2, each matching 5 bases. The CDR3 loop spans 16 amino acids. Germline-derived CDR1 and CDR2 are SNHLY and FYNNEI. CDR3 sequence: CASSPRFGQNAGELLF. The CDR3 nucleotides read TGTGCCAGCAGTCCCCGCTTCGGACAAAACGCCGGGGAGCTGCTTTTT.

This clonotype was picked up many times. This chain uses TRBV6-1 with TRBJ1-1; D is uncertain. Germline V gene lookup returns CDR1 MNHNS and CDR2 SASEGT. Trimming removed 1 base from V and 4 bases from J, with 10 bases in between. This CDR3 is 14 amino acids long. The CDR3 loop reads CASSEGPGSTEAFF. In nucleotides, the CDR3 is TGTGCCAGCAGTGAAGGACCGGGGAGCACTGAAGCTTTCTTT.

V is TRBV12-3 or TRBV12-4 and J is TRBJ1-6; no firm D call. This CDR3 is 12 amino acids long. V was trimmed by 0 bases and J by 9 bases, leaving 3 bases between them. The CDR3 DNA sequence: TGTGCCAGCAGTTTAGCGATTTCACCCCTCCACTTT. Residues: CASSLAISPLHF.

Note on this clonotype: The CDR3 end shows no conserved phenylalanine or tryptophan, and so a read error is likely. Because the CDR3's place on the DNA is in doubt, the DNA is left out and the CDR3 is given as listed by TCRdb. The V and J genes are TRBV20-1 and TRBJ2-5; TRBD2 is the table's D call and was not checked against the DNA. Germline CDR1 reads DFQATT; CDR2 reads SNEGSKA (reference sequence). Inclusive of both ends, the CDR3 amounts to 8 amino acids. CDR3 sequence reads: CSLFGLAG.

This clonotype came up a few times. A read error may be the cause here, since a much bigger clone is one base away. The chain combines TRBV6-5 with TRBJ1-2; D is possibly TRBD1 (6 bases). The CDR3 extends over 17 amino acids. V lost 2 bases and J lost 4, with 20 bases in between. Per the germline V gene, CDR1 is MNHEY and CDR2 is SVGAGI. CDR3 protein: CASSYTKTGSGLYGYTF. As DNA, the CDR3 is TGTGCCAGCAGTTACACCAAAACAGGGAGTGGTCTCTATGGCTACACCTTC.

This clonotype has ten or more counts. The V call is TRBV5-4, the J call TRBJ1-2; 7 bases line up with TRBD1. Unmatched junction bases numbered 11, after V lost 4 bases and J lost 5 bases. The CDR3 sequence is 15 residues long. Germline CDR1 SGHNT, CDR2 YYREEE (reference sequence). The CDR3 protein is CASSQQDRRIYGYTF. DNA for the CDR3: TGTGCCAGCAGCCAGCAGGACAGGCGGATATATGGCTACACCTTC.

This clonotype showed up many times. This sequence joins TRBV12-3 or TRBV12-4 and TRBJ1-2, with D maybe TRBD1 (6 bases). Trimming pared 5 bases from V and 4 bases from J, leaving 26 bases between. The CDR3 totals 18 residues. CDR3 bases: TGTGCCAGCAGTCCTACAGGGAAGTCCTTGGGAGGGGTCTATGGCTACACCTTC. Protein product: CASSPTGKSLGGVYGYTF.

J is TRBJ1-2 and V is TRBV5-1, with 9 bases matching TRBD1. In germline, CDR1 is SGHRS, CDR2 YFSETQ. V lost 3 bases to trimming and J lost 1 base; unmatched junction nucleotides: 1. CDR3 size: 14 residues. The DNA of the CDR3 is TGCGCCAGCAGCTGGGGACAGGGTAACTATGGCTACACCTTC. Protein: CASSWGQGNYGYTF.

To note about this clonotype: At one end the junction does not follow the germline gene, possibly because of a read error. V gene TRBV12-3 or TRBV12-4 combines with J gene TRBJ2-4; either TRBD1 or TRBD2 may supply D (5 bases each). The CDR3 length is 19 residues. This CDR3 reads CASSPRDPRNKGTKNTQYF. The CDR3 DNA reads as TGTGCCAGCAGTCCAAGGGACCCCAGAAACAAGGGAACAAAAAACACTCAGTACTTC.

This sequence joins TRBV24-1 and TRBJ2-3; the match to TRBD2 covers 10 bases. The CDR3 consists of 17 residues. J was trimmed by 0 bases and V by 9 bases; bases with no gene match: 11. Germline values: CDR1 KGHDR, CDR2 SFDVKD. DNA of the CDR3: TGTGCCACCGAGCAGGGCTTGACTAGCGGGAGCACAGATACGCAGTATTTT. This sequence encodes CATEQGLTSGSTDTQYF.

The chain joins TRBV10-1 to TRBJ1-6; no reliable D call. Germline-derived CDR1 and CDR2 are WNHNN and SYGVQD (reference sequence). Trimming pared 1 base from V and 10 bases from J, leaving 8 bases between. The CDR3 sequence is 13 residues long. The CDR3 here is CASSEFPSSPLHF. The CDR3 bases are TGCGCCAGCAGTGAGTTCCCCAGCTCACCCCTCCACTTT.

Notes on this clonotype: The CDR3 ends on some other residue instead of the conserved phenylalanine or tryptophan, so this is likely a read error. The DNA is left out, because the CDR3 cannot be placed on it with certainty; the CDR3 is given as TCRdb lists it. J is TRBJ2-2 and V is TRBV9. The V gene's germline CDR1 is SGDLS and CDR2 YYNGEE. The CDR3 numbers 14 amino acids, ends counted. CDR3 protein: CASSVEVLAGELSL.

This clonotype showed up many times. This chain uses TRBV7-3 with TRBJ2-3, with D maybe TRBD2 (6 bases). Germline V gene data show CDR1 as SGHTA and CDR2 as FQGTGA. Trimming removed 2 bases at V and 0 bases at J, with 6 bases between. The CDR3 is made up of 14 amino acids. The CDR3 DNA follows: TGTGCCAGCAGCTTAGGGACTAGCACAGATACGCAGTATTTT. Its translation: CASSLGTSTDTQYF.

This clonotype is labeled as medium-sized. The CDR3 protein is CSARVPGAEYEQYF. The CDR3 DNA is TGCAGTGCTAGAGTCCCGGGAGCGGAGTACGAGCAGTACTTC. The rearrangement links TRBV20-1 to TRBJ2-7, with TRBD2 as a possible D gene (6 bases). From germline, CDR1 is DFQATT and CDR2 SNEGSKA (reference sequence). Trimming removed 1 base from V and 4 bases from J, with 14 bases in between. The CDR3 consists of 14 residues.

The sample holds many counts of this clonotype. CDR3: CASGPRQHNEQFF. DNA of the CDR3: TGTGCCAGCGGTCCGAGACAGCACAATGAGCAGTTCTTC. The chain links TRBV6-6 to TRBJ2-1, with a possible D match to TRBD1 (5 bases). This CDR3 is built from 13 residues. V was pared by 8 bases and J by 5 bases, with 13 bases between. Germline values: CDR1 MNHNY, CDR2 SVGAGI (reference sequence).

The J gene is TRBJ2-7, the V gene TRBV7-3; tentative D call: TRBD1 (6 bases). V dropped 6 bases and J dropped 3 bases, with 15 bases sitting between them. The CDR3 is made up of 14 amino acids. Germline CDR1 is SGHTA and CDR2 is FQGTGA. The CDR3 DNA reads TGTGCCAGCAGACCGACAGGAGACTACTACGAGCAGTACGTC. Amino acid sequence: CASRPTGDYYEQYV.

This clonotype has at least ten counts. This CDR3 is CASAETGLSSYEQYF. The CDR3 nucleotides are TGTGCCAGCGCAGAAACAGGCCTGAGCTCCTACGAGCAGTACTTC. This sequence joins TRBV11-1 and TRBJ2-7, with D possibly being TRBD1 (5 bases). CDR1 is SGHAT and CDR2 is FQDESV in the germline V gene (reference sequence). The CDR3 extends over 15 amino acids. Trimming took 8 bases from V and 0 from J, leaving 17 bases between them. Full variable domain (remainder filled in from reference TRBV11-1 and TRBJ2-7): EAEVAQSPRYKITEKSQAVAFWCDPISGHATLYWYRQILGQGPELLVQFQDESVVDDSQLPKDRFSAERLKGVDSTLKIQPAELGDSAMYLCASAETGLSSYEQYFGPGTRLTVT.

This clonotype was seen more than once but under ten times. Since the CDR3 does not end with the conserved phenylalanine or tryptophan, this likely comes from a read error. It is unclear where the CDR3 begins or ends on the DNA, so no DNA is shown, and the CDR3 is as TCRdb lists it. The chain's CDR3 is CASSLKAGEFR. V usage is TRBV7-3 and J usage is TRBJ2-1; the D call TRBD2 from the table was never checked on the DNA. CDR1 and CDR2 (germline): SGHTA, FQGTGA. Both ends counted, the CDR3 spans 11 residues.

This clonotype showed up just once. The chain joins TRBV19 to TRBJ2-1, with 8 bases fitting TRBD1. CDR1 is LNHDA, CDR2 SQIVND, per germline (reference sequence). V was pared by 7 bases and J by 0 bases, with 5 bases of the junction left unmatched. The CDR3 contains 15 residues. The CDR3 DNA sequence: TGTGCCAGTACCCGGACAGGGAGCTCCTACAATGAGCAGTTCTTC. This encodes CASTRTGSSYNEQFF. Full variable domain (missing parts from reference TRBV19 and TRBJ2-1): DGGITQSPKYLFRKEGQNVTLSCEQNLNHDAMYWYRQDPGQGLRLIYYSQIVNDFQKGDIAEGYSVSREKKESFPLTVTSAQKNPTAFYLCASTRTGSSYNEQFFGPGTRLTVL.